This T cell receptor (beta chain) was identified during a study of OX40 agonist ivuxolimab in advanced cancers. Study as a whole: Approximately 40% of patients had received prior checkpoint inhibitor therapy. Study outcomes and limitations: There were, on average, more expanded clones in CD8+ T cells than in CD4+. Clones of CD4+ and CD8+ blood T cells grew by week 6 at doses of 0.1 to 3.0 mg/kg.

Method: immunoSEQ multiplex PCR; TCRdb's copy keeps in-frame clones and lacks some. The top ten hold about 0.8% of the sample, which has nearly 60,000 clones, approximately 75% seen once. The timepoints at which blood was sampled were baseline, cycle 4 day 1, and cycle 7 day 1. With regard to this clone: The antigen remains undetermined.

Germline V gene data show CDR1 as SGHNT and CDR2 as YENEEA. The CDR3 contains 13 residues. The ends were cut back, 3 bases at V and 5 bases at J, with 11 bases in the middle. The sample here was CD4+ or CD8+ T cells sorted from blood, taken in a trial of the OX40 agonist ivuxolimab. V gene TRBV11-3 combines with J gene TRBJ2-7, with D perhaps matching TRBD1 (6 bases). The receptor was derived from an adult with an advanced solid tumor such as melanoma, head and neck, liver or kidney cancer. The CDR3 DNA reads TGTGCCAGCAGCTTGGACAGCGTAAACGAGCAGTACTTC. Protein product: CASSLDSVNEQYF.